This is a list of T cell receptor beta chains from one sample in a study of blood T cell repertoires in COVID-19. TCRdb's copy holds only in-frame clones and misses some; the assay was immunoSEQ multiplex PCR. The top ten hold 2% to 2.5% of the sample, which has under 300,000 clones, 70% to 85% seen once. The sample comprised peripheral blood. These receptors came from a middle-aged man who had recovered from COVID-19. CDR3s include the opening cysteine and the closing phenylalanine or tryptophan. D genes are given only for firm matches. Only part of the rows carry a size: once, few, many, or a class if the clone is expanded.

J gene	V gene	D gene	clone size	CDR3 DNA	CDR3 protein
TRBJ1-1	TRBV30	.	.	TGTGCCTGGCAGGGGCTCGTCACTGAAGCTTTCTTT	CAWQGLVTEAFF
TRBJ2-2	TRBV27	TRBD2	.	TGTGCCAGCAGGCGAATTACGTGGTCTAGCGGGTCAGGTACCGGGGAGCTGTTTTTT	CASRRITWSSGSGTGELFF
TRBJ2-1	TRBV11-2	TRBD2	.	TGTGCCAGCAGCCCGACTAGCGGGAGAGGGGCCTCCTACAATGAGCAGTTCTTC	CASSPTSGRGASYNEQFF
TRBJ1-1	TRBV7-9	.	.	TGTGCCAGCAGCTTAGAGCAAGCGAACACTGAAGCTTTCTTT	CASSLEQANTEAFF
TRBJ1-5	TRBV12-3/TRBV12-4	.	.	TGTGCCAGCAGTTTAGCGCGGAGTCAGCCCCAGCATTTT	CASSLARSQPQHF
TRBJ2-3	TRBV5-6	TRBD1	.	TGTGCCAGCAGCCCACAGGGGGGAAGCACAGATACGCAGTATTTT	CASSPQGGSTDTQYF
TRBJ2-5	TRBV12-5	TRBD1	.	TGTGCTAGTGGTCCCTTGTCAGGGGGAATGGAGACCCAGTACTTC	CASGPLSGGMETQYF
TRBJ1-6	TRBV5-4	.	.	TGTGCCAGCAGCGCCCCGACTGCCGGCTATAATTCACCCCTCCACTTT	CASSAPTAGYNSPLHF
TRBJ2-3	TRBV6-2/TRBV6-3	.	.	TGTGCCAGCAGTTACGCAGGGAACACAGATACGCAGTATTTT	CASSYAGNTDTQYF
TRBJ2-3	TRBV6-2/TRBV6-3	TRBD1	.	TGTGCCAGCAGTTACGAGGACAGGACACGCACAGATACGCAGTATTTT	CASSYEDRTRTDTQYF
TRBJ1-3	TRBV5-4	.	.	TGTGCCAGCAGCTTGGGCTCCGGGAACTCTGGAAACACCATATATTTT	CASSLGSGNSGNTIYF
TRBJ2-7	TRBV7-2	.	.	TGTGCCAGCAGCACGCCCTACTACGAGCAGTACTTC	CASSTPYYEQYF
TRBJ1-1	TRBV5-1	.	few	TGCGCCAGCAGCCAAACACCCTTAATGAACACTGAAGCTTTCTTT	CASSQTPLMNTEAFF
TRBJ2-3	TRBV6-5	.	.	TGTGCCAGCTCCCTAACCACAGATACGCAGTATTTT	CASSLTTDTQYF
TRBJ1-1	TRBV9	.	.	TGTGCCAGCAGCCCCCAGGGGCGGACTGAAGCTTTCTTT	CASSPQGRTEAFF
TRBJ2-2	TRBV9	.	.	TGTGCCAGCAGGCGAATACCGAACACCGGGGAGCTGTTTTTT	CASRRIPNTGELFF
TRBJ2-3	TRBV29-1	.	.	TGCAGCGTTAGAGGCCCGCCAGGGCCAGATACGCAGTATTTT	CSVRGPPGPDTQYF
TRBJ1-6	TRBV18	.	few	TGTGCCAGCTCAGATACAGGGTTTTCACCCCTCCACTTT	CASSDTGFSPLHF
TRBJ2-2	TRBV6-5	TRBD1	.	TGTGCCAGTTCGGCACAGGGGGAAGCCGGGGAGCTGTTTTTT	CASSAQGEAGELFF
TRBJ2-7	TRBV6-1	.	.	TGTGCCAGCAATGACTACAGCTCCTACGAGCAGTACTTC	CASNDYSSYEQYF
TRBJ2-7	TRBV5-4	.	.	TGTGCCAGCAGCTTGGTTGGCCTCGAGGCCTACGAGCAGTACTTC	CASSLVGLEAYEQYF
TRBJ1-3	TRBV4-3	.	.	TGCGCCAGCAGCCAAGATGGAGGCAGGGGAAACACCATATATTTT	CASSQDGGRGNTIYF
TRBJ1-6	TRBV5-8	TRBD1	.	TGTGCCAGCAGCGTGGGACAGTATAATTCACCCCTCCACTTT	CASSVGQYNSPLHF
TRBJ2-7	TRBV12-3/TRBV12-4	TRBD2	.	TGTGCCAGCAGTCGGACTAGCGGGGGCAAGCAGTACTTC	CASSRTSGGKQYF
TRBJ2-7	TRBV10-3	TRBD2	once	TGTGCCATCAGTGAGGGGGCTAGCGGGTCGGGGGAGCAGTACTTC	CAISEGASGSGEQYF
TRBJ1-2	TRBV5-1	TRBD1	.	TGCGCCAGCAGTCCGGGGACAGGGTATTGGGATGGCTACACCTTC	CASSPGTGYWDGYTF
TRBJ1-1	TRBV19	.	.	TGTGCCAGTAGGACACAGGCGCTGAACACTGAAGCTTTCTTT	CASRTQALNTEAFF
TRBJ2-4	TRBV5-8	.	.	TGTGCCAGCAAAGCCGTTCTTGGCAAAAACATTCAGTACTTC	CASKAVLGKNIQYF
TRBJ2-4	TRBV19	.	.	TGTGCCAGTAGTATAGCGGGGGTCCAAAACATTCAGTACTTC	CASSIAGVQNIQYF
TRBJ2-7	TRBV19	TRBD1	.	TGTGCCACCAAAAGGACAGGGAAGAGCTCCTACGAGCAGTACTTC	CATKRTGKSSYEQYF
TRBJ2-7	TRBV2	TRBD2	.	TGTGCCAGCAGGGGGACTAGGACTAGCGAGCAGTACTTC	CASRGTRTSEQYF
TRBJ1-5	TRBV6-2/TRBV6-3	.	.	TGTGCCAGCAGTTCCCACAGGGATTATGCCAATCAGCCCCAGCATTTT	CASSSHRDYANQPQHF
TRBJ2-7	TRBV6-5	.	.	TGTGCCAGCAGTTCCGACAGGAGCTCCTACGAGCAGTACTTC	CASSSDRSSYEQYF
TRBJ2-7	TRBV7-9	.	once	TGTGCCAGCAGCCCGCCAGGGGGGACCACCTACGAGCAGTACTTC	CASSPPGGTTYEQYF
TRBJ2-1	TRBV11-2	TRBD1	.	TGTGCCAGCAGCCCAGACAGGGGGCGATTCAATGAGCAGTTCTTC	CASSPDRGRFNEQFF
TRBJ2-2	TRBV14	.	.	TGTGCCAGCAGCCACTTGAACACCGGGGAGCTGTTTTTT	CASSHLNTGELFF
TRBJ1-2	TRBV2	.	.	TGTGCCAGCAGTGAAGCCAGAATCGGGGGGCCCTATGGCTACACCTTC	CASSEARIGGPYGYTF
TRBJ1-2	TRBV5-4	.	once	TGTGCCAGCAGCTTGGGGGGCGCACAGAACTATGGCTACACCTTC	CASSLGGAQNYGYTF
TRBJ2-4	TRBV11-3	TRBD1	.	TGTGCCAGCAGCATTCACAGGGGGCAAGACATTCAGTACTTC	CASSIHRGQDIQYF
TRBJ2-6	TRBV4-1	.	.	TGCGCCAGCAGCCATTTAACAGGGGTGTCGGGGGCCGACGTCCTGACTTTC	CASSHLTGVSGADVLTF
TRBJ1-1	TRBV10-3	.	.	TGTGCCATCAGTGAGCAGGGGTCGAACACTGAAGCTTTCTTT	CAISEQGSNTEAFF
TRBJ2-5	TRBV24-1	.	.	TGTGCCACCAGTGACAAAGGACAGAGCCAAGAGACCCAGTACTTC	CATSDKGQSQETQYF
TRBJ2-1	TRBV7-8	TRBD2	.	TGTGCCAGCAGCTTACATCCTAGCGGGAGGTACAATGAGCAGTTCTTC	CASSLHPSGRYNEQFF
TRBJ2-7	TRBV12-2	.	.	TGTGCAAGTCGCTTATGGAATGCCGGGACAGGGGGCCGAGCCTACGAGCAGTACTTC	CASRLWNAGTGGRAYEQYF
TRBJ2-1	TRBV7-2	TRBD2	.	TGTGCCAGCAGCTTAGGACTAGCGGGGGCCGAGCAGTTCTTC	CASSLGLAGAEQFF
TRBJ2-2	TRBV11-1	TRBD1	.	TGTGCCAGCAGCTACAGGGGTGGTGGGGAGCTGTTTTTT	CASSYRGGGELFF
TRBJ2-3	TRBV30	TRBD2	.	TGTGCCTGGAGGGCCCCACTAGCGGGGGTATTAGATACGCAGTATTTT	CAWRAPLAGVLDTQYF
TRBJ2-3	TRBV7-6	.	.	TGTGCCAGCAGCCCCCGTGGCGCGGGGCGCACAGATACGCAGTATTTT	CASSPRGAGRTDTQYF